The rows below give T cell receptor beta chains drawn from one sample of a study of T-cell memory formation after mild COVID-19. Using its own MiXCR run on the 5' RACE reads, TCRdb lists one record per CDR3 protein. The sample holds approximately 350,000 distinct CDR3 sequences; under 15% are singletons and the top ten take about 22%. The sample taken for sequencing was PBMCs or a T cell subset sorted from them (not recorded which). These TCRs come from a man aged 18 to 35 who had mild COVID-19 (a few samples of this study predate the infection). Cell type and time point are not known. Both conserved end residues are part of each CDR3. Only some rows state a clone size, as once, few, many or a class for expanded clones.

cdr3_aa j_call clone_size v_call
CASSFERANTEAFF TRBJ1-1 NA TRBV7-2
CATRGGNTDTQYF TRBJ2-3 few TRBV7-2
CAISESTGFGIGELFF TRBJ2-2 NA TRBV10-3
CASSLFDGNTEAFF TRBJ1-1 few TRBV5-1
CASSSSRLAGDEQFF TRBJ2-1 NA TRBV7-3
CASSPHRGLFEQYF TRBJ2-7 NA TRBV6-5
CASSESAGGYNSPLHF TRBJ1-6 NA TRBV5-1
CASSPRLAGGPEFF TRBJ2-1 NA TRBV12-3/TRBV12-4
CASSWPSRVLEETQYF TRBJ2-5 NA TRBV7-9
CASSSPERGVTDTQYF TRBJ2-3 many TRBV4-1
CASSLGTGPGANVLTF TRBJ2-6 many TRBV5-1
CASSTLDRGLNTEAFF TRBJ1-1 many TRBV19
CASRPRTDVEQFF TRBJ2-1 NA TRBV7-9
CASSLTPATNEKLFF TRBJ1-4 many TRBV5-1
CASSLRDREHGYTF TRBJ1-2 few TRBV6-6
CASSITGGTETQYF TRBJ2-5 few TRBV9
CATLRTQGTEAFF TRBJ1-1 many TRBV12-3/TRBV12-4
CSVSQMNTEAFF TRBJ1-1 NA TRBV29-1
CASIPLGTGGMYGYTF TRBJ1-2 NA TRBV12-3/TRBV12-4
CASSPGQGDDTQYF TRBJ2-3 few TRBV5-4
CASSPGRRGTEAFF TRBJ1-1 NA TRBV7-2
CASSARLATDTQYF TRBJ2-3 NA TRBV25-1
CAISESTGLTGELFF TRBJ2-2 once TRBV10-3
CASRPGTGYAFF TRBJ1-1 few TRBV12-3/TRBV12-4
CASSSGGLAGTDTQYF TRBJ2-3 few TRBV7-3
CATSTFDRAEQFF TRBJ2-1 few TRBV15
CASSQRPGRTSEQYF TRBJ2-7 few TRBV12-3/TRBV12-4
CASSVAAGGDTQYF TRBJ2-3 NA TRBV2
CASRTGTGFYNEQFF TRBJ2-1 NA TRBV4-3
CASSGVNTEAFF TRBJ1-1 NA TRBV9
CAWSSDTNQPQHF TRBJ1-5 NA TRBV30
CASSWGRQGNQPQHF TRBJ1-5 few TRBV12-3/TRBV12-4
CSATGGQGDGYTF TRBJ1-2 few TRBV20-1
CASSFGPGDRTIYF TRBJ1-3 NA TRBV7-3
CASGLLDTQYF TRBJ2-3 NA TRBV6-5
CSAFPGRSNTEAFF TRBJ1-1 NA TRBV20-1
CASSYGVRTLNNEQFF TRBJ2-1 NA TRBV6-2/TRBV6-3
CASSLTGVNGYTF TRBJ1-2 NA TRBV6-5
CASSSARVSALAKNIQYF TRBJ2-4 few TRBV7-8
CASTWVGANYGYTF TRBJ1-2 NA TRBV7-2
CASSASSGESYNEQFF TRBJ2-1 few TRBV9
CASSYIPSGGFDEQFF TRBJ2-1 NA TRBV6-5
CASSSTEAYQETQYF TRBJ2-5 few TRBV28
CSVDVGRGGTDTQYF TRBJ2-3 few TRBV29-1
CASSYSRRSSGNTIYF TRBJ1-3 NA TRBV6-5
CSATPLAGAHLYNEQFF TRBJ2-1 NA TRBV20-1
CASSPGIRYGYTF TRBJ1-2 NA TRBV12-3/TRBV12-4
CASSPPGLNTDTQYF TRBJ2-3 once TRBV18
CGVGGPMGTGELFF TRBJ2-2 NA TRBV27
CASTGTGKHEQYF TRBJ2-7 few TRBV7-9
CASSALPGTSSTDTQYF TRBJ2-3 many TRBV5-1
CSAGTPATNEKLFF TRBJ1-4 many TRBV20-1
CASSGSRGGTDTQYF TRBJ2-3 few TRBV3-1
CASSALAGTSYEQYF TRBJ2-7 many TRBV2
CASSLVVGAEAFF TRBJ1-1 few TRBV11-3
CASSVGTIYEQYF TRBJ2-7 NA TRBV9
CSANPGTGPFVAKNIQYF TRBJ2-4 few TRBV20-1
CSDSPGVPTEAFF TRBJ1-1 NA TRBV20-1
CASSLWSDSNIQYF TRBJ2-4 few TRBV19
CASSALRASGGDTQETQYF TRBJ2-5 NA TRBV21-1